The TCR beta chain described here comes from a study of PD-1 blockade in classical Hodgkin lymphoma. Study-wide results and limits: Reported baseline diversity: healthy donors highest, relapsed/refractory patients lowest.

In every patient, relapse followed autologous stem cell transplantation, while exposure to brentuximab vedotin differed. When best responses were assessed, they were complete response, partial response or progressive disease. Data came from immunoSEQ multiplex PCR; TCRdb stores just in-frame clones and leaves some out. This table has roughly 97,000 clones, approximately 80% appearing once. The CDR3 extends over 16 amino acids. Germline V lookup: CDR1 SGHTS, CDR2 YDEGEE. With V trimmed by 4 bases and J by 3 bases, 7 bases remained unmatched. About this clone: Its matching antigen is unknown.

The sequenced sample was peripheral blood mononuclear cells (PBMCs), obtained at baseline. V is TRBV5-8 and J is TRBJ2-2, with 9 bases that match TRBD1. The TCR originated in a human donor with classical Hodgkin lymphoma. CDR3 loop: CASSLFRDRDTGELFF. As DNA, the CDR3 is TGTGCCAGCAGCCTATTCCGGGACAGGGACACCGGGGAGCTGTTTTTT.